The clone carrying this TCR beta chain was seen at least ten times. The antigen remains undetermined. This CDR3 contains 13 residues. CDR1 and CDR2 from the germline V gene are SNHLY and FYNNEI. J gave up 0 bases and V 6 bases, and 0 bases lay outside the gene matches. The data are from a study of T cells in Graves' hyperthyroidism and ophthalmopathy. Findings and caveats of the study: Most expanded thyroid clonotypes above 0.001 also appeared in blood.

TCR beta CDR3 sequences were amplified from RNA transcripts. The primer set for the first-round RT-PCR of the TCR CDR3 was HTBI. Using its own MiXCR run on the multiplex PCR reads, TCRdb lists one record per CDR3 protein. Altogether roughly 800,000 distinct CDR3 sequences are present, 38% being singletons, with the ten largest covering 7.5% to 9.5%. Exclusion of a patient resulted from uncontrolled infection, other autoimmune disease, pregnancy or lactation. The clonotype was recovered from a man between 18 and 29 years old with Graves' hyperthyroidism. Specimen: blood. V gene TRBV2 combines with J gene TRBJ1-1; 8 bases align to TRBD1. CDR3 nucleotides: TGTGCCAGCAGGGGACAGGTGAACACTGAAGCTTTCTTT. The encoded protein is CASRGQVNTEAFF.